These 25 T cell receptor beta chains originate from one sample sequenced in a study of monozygotic twins with inflammatory bowel disease. One entry per CDR3 protein, without DNA, is what TCRdb gives after re-calling the 5' RACE reads. Listed are 150,000 or so distinct CDR3 sequences; roughly 1.2% falls within the top ten. The sequenced material came from blood. These receptors came from a human donor with ulcerative colitis or Crohn's disease, or a healthy co-twin of an affected twin (not recorded which).

The chain joins TRBV5-1 to TRBJ2-1; TCRdb returns TRBD1, unconfirmable since there is no DNA. Germline V gene sequence: CDR1 SGHRS, CDR2 YFSETQ. The CDR3 is made up of 14 amino acids. This CDR3 reads CASSSPGTYNEQFF.

The J gene is TRBJ1-5, the V gene TRBV5-1; TCRdb selects TRBD1, and the lack of DNA leaves this call unchecked. Germline CDR1 and CDR2: SGHRS and YFSETQ. The CDR3 is made up of 15 amino acids. The CDR3 sequence: CASSLDTGDDQPQHF.

This chain uses TRBV24-1 with TRBJ2-1; no DNA is available, so the TRBD2 call from TCRdb remains unchecked. Germline V lookup: CDR1 KGHDR, CDR2 SFDVKD. The CDR3 runs to 17 residues. The chain's CDR3 is CATSDLNSGRGGNEQFF.

The chain has TRBV5-5 and TRBJ1-3; TCRdb's D call of TRBD1 is untestable without DNA. This CDR3 has 16 amino acids. Per the germline V gene, CDR1 is SGHKS and CDR2 is YYEKEE (reference sequence). CDR3 in amino acids: CASSLIPLNSGNTIYF.

This chain links TRBV11-3 with TRBJ2-1; TCRdb gives TRBD2 as the D gene, but with no DNA this cannot be confirmed. This CDR3 has 16 residues. Germline V gene lookup returns CDR1 SGHNT and CDR2 YENEEA. The CDR3 reads CASSLERGRTYNEQFF.

This sequence joins TRBV20-1 and TRBJ2-3; TCRdb picks TRBD2, but there is no DNA to check that call. CDR3 length: 15 amino acids. Germline V gene lookup returns CDR1 DFQATT and CDR2 SNEGSKA (reference sequence). The CDR3 is CSASIGGGVLDTQYF.

This CDR3 is CASSSGTSGNTGELFF. The chain recombines TRBV5-1 with TRBJ2-2; TCRdb picks TRBD2, but there is no DNA to check that call. Per germline, CDR1 SGHRS and CDR2 YFSETQ. The length of the CDR3 is 16 residues.

The chain recombines TRBV16 with TRBJ1-5; without DNA, the TCRdb call of TRBD1 cannot be checked. This CDR3 region has 15 residues. Per germline, CDR1 KGHSY and CDR2 FQNENV. The CDR3 spells CASSQWGQRNQPQHF. Variable domain in full (rest from reference TRBV16 and TRBJ1-5): GEEVAQTPKHLVRGEGQKAKLYCAPIKGHSYVFWYQQVLKNEFKFLISFQNENVFDETGMPKERFSAKCLPNSPCSLEIQATKLEDSAVYFCASSQWGQRNQPQHFGDGTRLSIL.

This chain connects TRBV12-3 or TRBV12-4 to TRBJ2-1; lacking DNA, the TRBD1 call made by TCRdb goes unchecked. The CDR3 covers 15 residues. CDR3 sequence reads: CASSPQGKGYSEQFF.

The rearrangement uses TRBV25-1 and TRBJ2-7; there is no DNA to check the TCRdb D call of TRBD1. The germline CDR1 and CDR2 sequences are MGHDK and SYGVNS. CDR3 size: 15 residues. The CDR3 loop reads CASSVPAGVSYEQYF.

The chain has TRBV5-6 and TRBJ1-1. This CDR3 comprises 12 residues. Germline loops: CDR1 SGHDT, CDR2 YYEEEE. This CDR3 reads CASSLMNTEAFF.

The V gene is TRBV4-1, the J gene TRBJ1-3. The CDR3 totals 18 residues. The germline V gene has CDR1 MGHRA and CDR2 YSYEKL. CDR3 in amino acids: CASSQPLPRGLDGNTIYF.

CDR3 sequence reads: CSANLWGLNYGYTF. The rearrangement uses TRBV29-1 and TRBJ1-2. CDR1 SQVTM and CDR2 ANQGSEA come from the germline V gene. The length of the CDR3 is 14 residues.

The chain employs TRBV4-2 and TRBJ1-1. The CDR3 has 14 residues. The germline V gene encodes CDR1 LGHNA and CDR2 YNFKEQ. CDR3 amino acids: CASSQDRGTVKTFF.

The genes are TRBV5-5 and TRBJ2-3. The CDR3 extends over 11 amino acids. The germline gives CDR1 SGHKS, CDR2 YYEKEE (reference sequence). The chain's CDR3 is CASSFQDTQYF.

The V and J genes are TRBV21-1 and TRBJ1-2; TCRdb picks TRBD1, but there is no DNA to check that call. TRBV21-1 has pseudogene status. The CDR3 extends over 14 amino acids. This CDR3 is CASSKERQGYGYTF.

The V gene is TRBV13, the J gene TRBJ1-4. Germline CDR1 is PRHDT and CDR2 is FYEKMQ (reference sequence). The CDR3 has 14 amino acids. The CDR3 region is CASSLGEVGEKLFF.

The chain joins TRBV20-1 to TRBJ2-3. The CDR3 totals 14 residues. Germline CDR1 and CDR2: DFQATT and SNEGSKA (reference sequence). The CDR3 here is CSAKDHPSTDTQYF.

J is TRBJ1-5 and V is TRBV27; TCRdb calls TRBD1, which cannot be checked without DNA. In germline, CDR1 is MNHEY, CDR2 SMNVEV (reference sequence). This CDR3 has 18 amino acids. CDR3 loop: CASSLKAGVGWSNQPQHF.

The J gene is TRBJ2-2, the V gene TRBV4-1; TCRdb picks TRBD1, but there is no DNA to check that call. The germline V gene has CDR1 MGHRA and CDR2 YSYEKL. The CDR3 is 16 amino acids. CDR3 residues: CASSQLTRGLNGELFF.

The chain has TRBV5-4 and TRBJ2-7; the D gene TCRdb calls, TRBD1, cannot be checked with no DNA. Germline V lookup: CDR1 SGHNT, CDR2 YYREEE (reference sequence). This CDR3 contains 14 residues. CDR3 amino acids: CASSSTDRAYEQYF.

This sequence joins TRBV6-5 and TRBJ2-1. The CDR3 totals 15 residues. Per the germline V gene, CDR1 is MNHEY and CDR2 is SVGAGI. The CDR3 loop is CASSYPLEVGNEQFF.

This chain uses TRBV5-1 with TRBJ2-1; TCRdb lists TRBD2, though no DNA is available to test this call. CDR3 length: 15 amino acids. Looked up from germline, CDR1 is SGHRS and CDR2 is YFSETQ. This CDR3 is CASSLGLAGRNEQFF.

The chain employs TRBV29-1 and TRBJ2-1; TCRdb gives TRBD2 as the D gene, but with no DNA this cannot be confirmed. The CDR3 length is 13 residues. Per germline, CDR1 SQVTM and CDR2 ANQGSEA. CDR3 amino acids: CSVHGRDYNEQFF.

The chain joins TRBV23-1 to TRBJ1-5; with no DNA, the TCRdb D assignment of TRBD1 cannot be verified. TRBV23-1 is classed as an ORF, of uncertain function. The CDR3 has 17 amino acids. The chain's CDR3 is CAGDPGQGTYCNQPQHF.